The 22 T cell receptor beta chains reported below all come from one sample, sequenced in a study of shared T cell receptors in the human thymus. The repertoire was sequenced with immunoSEQ multiplex PCR; TCRdb's copy has only in-frame clones and lacks some. The sample lists some 640,000 clones, roughly 86% occurring once. These data also formed part of another study, on human thymus T cells.

The sample was thymocytes. These TCRs come from a boy under two years old with a congenital heart defect.

V gene TRBV6-9 combines with J gene TRBJ2-4, with D perhaps TRBD1 (5 bases). V shed 2 bases and J shed 1 base, with 15 bases lying between them. Looked up from germline, CDR1 is MNHGY and CDR2 is SVAAGI. CDR3 length: 17 amino acids. The CDR3 nucleotides are TGTGCCAGCAGTTATGGGGCAGGGAAGGTGGCCAAAAACATTCAGTACTTC. The encoded protein is CASSYGAGKVAKNIQYF.

The rearrangement joins TRBV7-9 to TRBJ2-1; TRBD1 matches 7 bases. CDR1 and CDR2 from the germline V gene are SEHNR and FQNEAQ (reference sequence). The length of the CDR3 is 19 residues. V lost 0 bases and J lost 7; bases outside the gene matches: 18. CDR3 DNA sequence: TGTGCCAGCAGCTTAGCGCAGTTAGCAGACAGGGCTGTTTCTAATGAGCAGTTCTTC. Translating gives CASSLAQLADRAVSNEQFF.

This chain joins TRBV15 and TRBJ2-6, with a weak D call TRBD2 (6 bases). V lost 0 bases and J 0 bases, leaving 9 bases between the germline ends. Germline values: CDR1 LNHNV, CDR2 YYDKDF (reference sequence). This CDR3 spans 17 amino acids. The CDR3 nucleotides read TGTGCCACCAGCAGAGAGGGAGGTAACTCTGGGGCCAACGTCCTGACTTTC. Protein product: CATSREGGNSGANVLTF.

The rearrangement uses TRBV6-5 and TRBJ1-4; no clear D. Germline-derived CDR1 and CDR2 are MNHEY and SVGAGI. V was clipped by 1 base and J by 8 bases, with 11 bases between them. This CDR3 has 14 amino acids. CDR3 region: CASSYWAGGEKLFF. CDR3 coding DNA: TGTGCCAGCAGTTACTGGGCAGGAGGCGAAAAACTGTTTTTT.

The chain recombines TRBV2 with TRBJ1-1, with 8 positions matching TRBD1. The junction had 7 bases not matched to a gene; V was cut back by 6 bases and J by 4 bases. This CDR3 is 14 amino acids long. CDR1 is SNHLY, CDR2 FYNNEI, per germline. For the CDR3, the DNA is TGTGCCAGCAGAGATCCCGGACAGGGCACTGAAGCTTTCTTT. This sequence encodes CASRDPGQGTEAFF.

The J gene is TRBJ1-4, the V gene TRBV30, with a weak D call TRBD1 (6 bases). The germline gives CDR1 GTSNPN, CDR2 SVGIG (reference sequence). V dropped 4 bases and J dropped 8 bases, with 14 bases sitting between them. The CDR3 sequence is 13 residues long. The CDR3 bases are TGTGCCTGGAAGTGGGGGCCCCCCGAAAAACTGTTTTTT. Amino acid sequence: CAWKWGPPEKLFF.

The chain recombines TRBV4-3 with TRBJ2-1, with TRBD2 identical over 9 bases. Germline V lookup: CDR1 LGHNA, CDR2 YSLEER. CDR3 length equals 16 residues. With V trimmed by 3 bases and J by 6 bases, 9 bases remained unmatched. The CDR3 DNA reads TGCGCCAGCAGCCATGTACAAAGCGGGGGGTTCAATGAGCAGTTCTTC. Translation: CASSHVQSGGFNEQFF.

The chain combines TRBV11-2 with TRBJ2-7; a weak D match, TRBD2 (6 bases). The CDR3 sequence is 14 residues long. CDR1 SGHAT and CDR2 FQNNGV come from the germline V gene. Trimming shortened V by 0 bases and J by 6 bases, and 12 bases separated the two germline ends. CDR3 nucleotide sequence: TGTGCCAGCAGCTTAGACGAGCACGGGGGCGAGCAGTACTTC. It encodes CASSLDEHGGEQYF.

The chain combines TRBV7-9 with TRBJ2-3; 7 bases agree with TRBD1. The V segment lost 3 bases and the J segment 0 bases; nucleotides outside the gene matches: 3. Germline V gene sequence: CDR1 SEHNR, CDR2 FQNEAQ (reference sequence). The CDR3 sequence is 15 residues long. CDR3 coding DNA: TGTGCCAGCAGCTTGGGACAGACTAGCACAGATACGCAGTATTTT. Protein product: CASSLGQTSTDTQYF.

The rearrangement links TRBV5-6 to TRBJ1-2, with D possibly being TRBD1 (6 bases). In germline, CDR1 is SGHDT, CDR2 YYEEEE. The CDR3 contains 13 residues. Trimming removed 4 bases from V and 8 bases from J, with 15 bases in between. CDR3 nucleotides: TGTGCCAGCAGCCCGTGGGGGCCCGGGGGCTACACCTTC. It specifies CASSPWGPGGYTF.

The chain employs TRBV19 and TRBJ2-1; 14 bases agree with TRBD2. V lost 4 bases to trimming and J lost 1 base; unmatched junction nucleotides: 6. The CDR3 is 18 amino acids. CDR1 and CDR2 from the germline V gene are LNHDA and SQIVND (reference sequence). The CDR3 bases are TGTGCCAGTAGTACCGGGACTAGCGGGAGCGGTTCCTACAATGAGCAGTTCTTC. Residues: CASSTGTSGSGSYNEQFF. Full variable domain (outside the CDR3, taken from reference TRBV19 and TRBJ2-1): DGGITQSPKYLFRKEGQNVTLSCEQNLNHDAMYWYRQDPGQGLRLIYYSQIVNDFQKGDIAEGYSVSREKKESFPLTVTSAQKNPTAFYLCASSTGTSGSGSYNEQFFGPGTRLTVL.

V is TRBV11-2 and J is TRBJ1-1, with D possibly TRBD1 on 6 matching bases. This CDR3 spans 18 amino acids. CDR1 is SGHAT, CDR2 FQNNGV, per germline. V dropped 1 base and J dropped 5 bases, with 23 bases sitting between them. The CDR3 DNA sequence: TGTGCCAGCAGCTTAGGACCCAGGGGCAGGGCGATCCGGACTGAAGCTTTCTTT. It specifies CASSLGPRGRAIRTEAFF.

This clone was observed a single time. The chain employs TRBV6-5 and TRBJ2-3; 9 nucleotides agree with TRBD2. The CDR3 totals 14 residues. Trimming at V came to 5 bases and at J to 5 bases, leaving 5 bases not matched to a gene. Germline CDR1 reads MNHEY; CDR2 reads SVGAGI. CDR3 DNA sequence: TGTGCCAGCAGTGTTAGCGGGAGCCTAGATACGCAGTATTTT. As protein: CASSVSGSLDTQYF.

This clone has only one observation. The chain recombines TRBV6-5 with TRBJ2-3; TRBD2 aligns across 9 bases. This CDR3 is 16 amino acids long. Trimming cost V 4 bases and J 1 base; bases outside gene matches: 6. Germline values: CDR1 MNHEY, CDR2 SVGAGI. The CDR3 bases are TGTGCCAGCAGTTCCCAGGGCGGGGGGGGCACAGATACGCAGTATTTT. Protein sequence: CASSSQGGGGTDTQYF.

The rearrangement joins TRBV4-3 to TRBJ2-4, with 8 nucleotides matching TRBD2. Trimming removed 0 bases from V and 1 base from J; junction bases left unmatched: 8. Germline V lookup: CDR1 LGHNA, CDR2 YSLEER. The CDR3 extends over 18 amino acids. CDR3 region: CASSQDCRTSLAKNIQYF. The CDR3 bases are TGCGCCAGCAGCCAAGATTGTAGGACTAGCCTGGCCAAAAACATTCAGTACTTC.

In DNA form, the CDR3 reads TGTGCCAGCACCCCGGATCGTCGGGTGACTGAAGCTTTCTTT. Amino acid sequence: CASTPDRRVTEAFF. The chain carries TRBV28 and TRBJ1-1; D unclear. The CDR3 covers 14 residues. Germline loops: CDR1 MDHEN, CDR2 SYDVKM. V lost 7 bases and J lost 5, with 17 bases in between.

This clone was seen only once. V gene TRBV2 combines with J gene TRBJ1-4, with TRBD1 matching 7 bases. V was pared by 3 bases and J by 0 bases, with 13 bases of the junction left unmatched. The CDR3 is 19 amino acids. Germline assignment: CDR1 SNHLY and CDR2 FYNNEI. CDR3: CASSDPRGTALTTNEKLFF. CDR3 coding DNA: TGTGCCAGCAGTGACCCGAGGGGGACAGCTCTTACAACTAATGAAAAACTGTTTTTT. Looking up the rest from reference TRBV2 and TRBJ1-4 gives the full variable domain: EPEVTQTPSHQVTQMGQEVILRCVPISNHLYFYWYRQILGQKVEFLVSFYNNEISEKSEIFDDQFSVERPDGSNFTLKIRSTKLEDSAMYFCASSDPRGTALTTNEKLFFGSGTQLSVL.

This chain uses TRBV28 with TRBJ2-2; TRBD1 agrees at 8 bases. With V trimmed by 5 bases and J by 3 bases, 8 bases remained unmatched. CDR3 size: 16 residues. Germline CDR1 is MDHEN and CDR2 is SYDVKM. DNA for the CDR3: TGTGCCAGCAGTCCCTGGACAGGGTATCACACCGGGGAGCTGTTTTTT. This encodes CASSPWTGYHTGELFF.

J is TRBJ1-5 and V is TRBV7-9; the D is unclear. The germline V and J ends were trimmed by 3 bases and 5 bases, with 5 bases remaining between them. Germline V CDR1 and CDR2: SEHNR, FQNEAQ (reference sequence). The CDR3 totals 12 residues. The CDR3 spells CASSFADQPQHF. Here the CDR3 DNA reads TGTGCCAGCAGCTTTGCAGATCAGCCCCAGCATTTT.

The chain uses TRBV15 and TRBJ1-4; 7 bases are a match to TRBD1. The CDR3 consists of 18 residues. The junction had 15 bases not matched to a gene; V was cut back by 1 base and J by 7 bases. Germline V gene sequence: CDR1 LNHNV, CDR2 YYDKDF (reference sequence). The CDR3, as DNA: TGTGCCACCAGCAGAGGACGAGGGACAGACGACTTACGTGAAAAACTGTTTTTT. Translating it yields CATSRGRGTDDLREKLFF.

The chain carries TRBV4-1 and TRBJ2-4, with TRBD1 identical over 10 bases. The germline V gene has CDR1 MGHRA and CDR2 YSYEKL. The CDR3 is made up of 16 amino acids. The J segment lost 6 bases and the V segment lost 0 bases, leaving 5 bases of the junction unmatched. CDR3 loop: CASSQDEDRGGNIQYF. The CDR3 DNA is TGCGCCAGCAGCCAAGACGAGGACAGGGGGGGAAACATTCAGTACTTC.

V and J are TRBV14 and TRBJ2-7; 8 bases align to TRBD2. The CDR3 consists of 16 residues. V lost 1 base to trimming and J lost 4 bases; unmatched junction nucleotides: 9. Germline V gives CDR1 SGHDN, CDR2 FVKESK. CDR3 amino acids: CASSQGPGTREYEQYF. CDR3 in DNA: TGTGCCAGCAGCCAAGGCCCCGGGACTAGGGAATACGAGCAGTACTTC.